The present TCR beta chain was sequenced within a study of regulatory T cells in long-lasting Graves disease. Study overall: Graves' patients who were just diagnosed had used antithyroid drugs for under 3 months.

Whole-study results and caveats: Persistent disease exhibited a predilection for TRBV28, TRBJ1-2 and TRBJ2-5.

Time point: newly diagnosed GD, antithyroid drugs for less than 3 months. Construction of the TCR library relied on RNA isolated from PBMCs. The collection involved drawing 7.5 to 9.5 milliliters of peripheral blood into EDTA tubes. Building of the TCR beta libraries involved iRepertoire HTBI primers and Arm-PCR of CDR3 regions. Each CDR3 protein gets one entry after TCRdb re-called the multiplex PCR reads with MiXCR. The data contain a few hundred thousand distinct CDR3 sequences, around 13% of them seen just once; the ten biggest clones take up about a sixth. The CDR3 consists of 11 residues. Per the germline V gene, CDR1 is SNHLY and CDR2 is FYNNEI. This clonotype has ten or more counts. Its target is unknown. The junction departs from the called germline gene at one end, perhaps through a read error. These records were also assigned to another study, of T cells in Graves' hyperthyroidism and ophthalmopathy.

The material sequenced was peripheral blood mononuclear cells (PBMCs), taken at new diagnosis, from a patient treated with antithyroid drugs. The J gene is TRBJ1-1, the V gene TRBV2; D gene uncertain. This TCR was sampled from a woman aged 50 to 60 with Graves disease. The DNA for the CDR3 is TGTGCCCGCGGATGGAACGCTGAAGCTTTCTTT. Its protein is CARGWNAEAFF.